One sample yielded the 11 T cell receptor beta chains listed below, sequenced in a study of graft-versus-host responses after intestinal transplantation. These receptors lack a known antigen. The repertoire was sequenced with immunoSEQ multiplex PCR; TCRdb's copy has only in-frame clones and lacks some. The data show 90,000 to 130,000 clones, about 92% seen once. The sequencing here drew on unstimulated CD8+ T cells sorted from spleen or lymph node cells, taken before transplant. The receptors shown here come from a human donor who was the organ donor for an intestinal transplant.

This clone was found once. The DNA of the CDR3 is TGTGCCAGCAGCCCGGGACAGGTCCTTTACAATGAGCAGTTCTTC. It encodes CASSPGQVLYNEQFF. The rearrangement links TRBV5-6 to TRBJ2-1; TRBD1 aligns across 8 bases. The CDR3 sequence is 15 residues long. The V and J ends lost 4 bases and 4 bases, in that order; junction bases with no gene match: 7. Looked up from germline, CDR1 is SGHDT and CDR2 is YYEEEE.

J is TRBJ2-3 and V is TRBV27; 13 bases line up with TRBD2. CDR3 length: 17 amino acids. The germline CDR1 and CDR2 sequences are MNHEY and SMNVEV (reference sequence). With V trimmed by 9 bases and J by 1 base, 10 bases remained unmatched. The CDR3 DNA sequence: TGTGCCAGGGCGGGGAGGACTAGCGGGAGAGGCACAGATACGCAGTATTTT. Protein sequence: CARAGRTSGRGTDTQYF.

This chain links TRBV7-6 with TRBJ2-1, with D perhaps given as TRBD1 or TRBD2 (5 bases each). Germline V lookup: CDR1 SGHVS, CDR2 FNYEAQ. The CDR3 consists of 15 residues. Between the trimmed V and J ends, which lost 2 bases and 0 bases, there was a span of 8 bases. The DNA for the CDR3 is TGTGCCAGCAGCTTAACTAGGGGCTCCTACAATGAGCAGTTCTTC. This gives the protein CASSLTRGSYNEQFF.

The chain is built from TRBV4-2 and TRBJ2-1; D is unresolved. CDR1 is LGHNA, CDR2 YNFKEQ, per germline. The V end lost 3 bases, the J end lost 6 bases, and 3 bases lay between the germline ends. The CDR3 is 11 residues long. DNA of the CDR3: TGTGCCAGCAGCCATGGCAATGAGCAGTTCTTC. Its protein is CASSHGNEQFF.

The chain uses TRBV28 and TRBJ1-2; D is ambiguous. The V end was cut by 2 bases, the J end by 0 bases, with 4 bases between. Germline lookup yields CDR1 MDHEN and CDR2 SYDVKM. This CDR3 comprises 13 residues. CDR3 bases: TGTGCCAGCAGTTTAACGGCTAACTATGGCTACACCTTC. It is translated as CASSLTANYGYTF.

The chain is built from TRBV7-9 and TRBJ2-5; D might be TRBD2 (5 bases). With 5 bases removed from V and 1 base from J, the gap between germline ends came to 14 bases. This CDR3 spans 15 amino acids. The germline V gene encodes CDR1 SEHNR and CDR2 FQNEAQ (reference sequence). CDR3 in amino acids: CASSAISGVQETQYF. The CDR3 DNA follows: TGTGCCAGCAGCGCGATATCCGGGGTCCAAGAGACCCAGTACTTC.

The chain has TRBV9 and TRBJ1-2; unclear D gene. V lost 5 bases, J lost 8 bases, and 16 bases lay in between. This CDR3 has 13 amino acids. CDR1 and CDR2 from the germline V gene are SGDLS and YYNGEE. The CDR3: CASSPQPGQGYTF. CDR3 DNA sequence: TGTGCCAGCAGTCCTCAGCCCGGGCAGGGCTACACCTTC.

The chain combines TRBV30 with TRBJ1-1; possible D gene TRBD1, 6 bases. Germline CDR1 and CDR2: GTSNPN and SVGIG (reference sequence). The CDR3 contains 14 residues. V lost 4 bases and J lost 0, with 12 bases in between. The CDR3 spells CAWTPGHLNTEAFF. The CDR3, as DNA: TGTGCCTGGACCCCGGGACACTTGAACACTGAAGCTTTCTTT.

The rearrangement joins TRBV27 to TRBJ2-7; D might be TRBD1 or TRBD2, each matching 5 bases. The CDR3 totals 13 residues. Germline values: CDR1 MNHEY, CDR2 SMNVEV (reference sequence). The V gene lost 4 bases and the J gene lost 3 bases, with 10 bases spanning the gap. CDR3 sequence: CASSSRDGYEQYF. The CDR3 DNA is TGTGCCAGCAGTTCCCGGGACGGCTACGAGCAGTACTTC.

The chain couples TRBV2 to TRBJ2-3, with 7 positions matching TRBD2. Germline V lookup: CDR1 SNHLY, CDR2 FYNNEI. The CDR3 extends over 14 amino acids. V was clipped by 4 bases and J by 7 bases; unmatched bases: 8. CDR3 protein: CASSGWLAANTQYF. As DNA, the CDR3 is TGTGCCAGCAGTGGGTGGCTAGCGGCTAATACGCAGTATTTT.

The J gene is TRBJ2-5, the V gene TRBV4-2, with 11 bases aligning to TRBD2. The CDR3 has 15 amino acids. V shed 2 bases and J 5 bases; nucleotides not matched to a gene: 4. Germline V CDR1 and CDR2: LGHNA, YNFKEQ. CDR3 loop: CASSQLAGGEETQYF. The CDR3 DNA follows: TGTGCCAGCAGCCAACTAGCGGGAGGTGAGGAGACCCAGTACTTC.